This T cell receptor (beta chain) derives from a study of chemoradiotherapy in HPV16-positive cancers. Findings and caveats of the study: Candidate HPV-specific clones and E7-related TCR motifs grew in tumor during treatment.

There are 16 residues in the CDR3. V was clipped by 0 bases and J by 0 bases, with 12 bases between them. The germline V gene encodes CDR1 SGDLS and CDR2 YYNGEE. Method: immunoSEQ multiplex PCR; TCRdb's copy keeps in-frame clones and lacks some. The table lists about 5,900 clones, approximately 73% of them singletons. In the case of this clone: Antigen unknown.

The chain employs TRBV9 and TRBJ1-1; the D gene is possibly TRBD1 (5 bases). This specimen was collected from a patient who underwent chemoradiotherapy. The source is a human donor with HPV-associated anogenital cancer. The CDR3 spells CASSVGAGLMNTEAFF. The CDR3 DNA reads as TGTGCCAGCAGCGTAGGGGCAGGGCTCATGAACACTGAAGCTTTCTTT.